What follows are 19 T cell receptor beta chains derived from one specimen sequenced in a study of blood T cell repertoires in COVID-19. The repertoire was sequenced with immunoSEQ multiplex PCR; TCRdb's copy has only in-frame clones and lacks some. The sample lists more than 200,000 clones, 86% seen once, with about 2% in the top ten. The sequenced sample consisted of peripheral blood. Receptors were obtained from a man aged 25 to 45 with active or convalescent COVID-19.

This clone was seen just once. The chain is built from TRBV11-2 and TRBJ2-1, with a possible D match to TRBD1 (6 bases). Germline V gene data show CDR1 as SGHAT and CDR2 as FQNNGV. Trimming left V 0 bases short and J 2 bases short, with 14 bases between. CDR3 length: 17 amino acids. This CDR3 reads CASSLDQGQVPYNEQFF. The CDR3 DNA reads as TGTGCCAGCAGCTTAGATCAGGGGCAGGTACCCTACAATGAGCAGTTCTTC.

Written as DNA, the CDR3 is TGTGCCTGGGGGGTAGCGGGGGATCAAGAGACCCAGTACTTC. It codes for CAWGVAGDQETQYF. The chain links TRBV30 to TRBJ2-5; 9 bases line up with TRBD2. J gave up 2 bases and V 5 bases, and 6 bases lay outside the gene matches. Germline CDR1 reads GTSNPN; CDR2 reads SVGIG (reference sequence). The CDR3 extends over 14 amino acids.

About this clone itself: Other nucleotide sequences in the sample specify the same CDR3. V usage is TRBV19 and J usage is TRBJ1-5, with D unclear. The CDR3 is made up of 13 amino acids. Deletions cut 6 bases from V and 0 bases from J, with 6 bases between. The germline CDR1 and CDR2 sequences are LNHDA and SQIVND (reference sequence). DNA for the CDR3: TGTGCCAGTAGCCAATTTAGCAATCAGCCCCAGCATTTT. Protein product: CASSQFSNQPQHF.

The V call is TRBV4-3, the J call TRBJ2-5; TRBD2 matches 9 bases. Germline loops: CDR1 LGHNA, CDR2 YSLEER. CDR3 size: 18 residues. V trimming: 1 base; J trimming: 5 bases; junction bases outside the gene matches: 14. In DNA form, the CDR3 reads TGCGCCAGCAGCCAAGGACTCTTCCTAGCGGGGCCCCCCGAGACCCAGTACTTC. Amino acids: CASSQGLFLAGPPETQYF.

The chain recombines TRBV10-3 with TRBJ2-5; 7 bases align to TRBD1. This CDR3 is built from 13 residues. CDR1 ENHRY and CDR2 SYGVKD come from the germline V gene. V lost 7 bases and J lost 3; bases outside the gene matches: 5. CDR3 region: CAINPGTEETQYF. CDR3 in DNA: TGTGCCATCAATCCCGGGACAGAAGAGACCCAGTACTTC.

The gene calls are TRBV5-4 and TRBJ1-6, with TRBD1 matching over 7 bases. Losses at the gene ends were 1 base for V and 10 bases for J; bases not matched to a gene: 5. CDR1 and CDR2 from the germline V gene are SGHNT and YYREEE (reference sequence). CDR3 length: 14 residues. CDR3 sequence: CASSLLGGESPLHF. CDR3 sequence (DNA): TGTGCCAGCAGCTTGTTAGGGGGCGAATCACCCCTCCACTTT.

V and J are TRBV4-1 and TRBJ1-5, with D maybe TRBD1 (6 bases). CDR1 MGHRA and CDR2 YSYEKL come from the germline V gene. V was shortened by 5 bases and J by 3 bases, with 8 bases between the two germline ends. The CDR3 runs to 13 residues. For the CDR3, the DNA is TGCGCCAGCAGCGGACAGTACAATCAGCCCCAGCATTTT. Translation gives CASSGQYNQPQHF.

The chain couples TRBV2 to TRBJ2-2; maybe TRBD1 (5 bases). The CDR3 runs to 15 residues. Germline-derived CDR1 and CDR2 are SNHLY and FYNNEI. V gave up 5 bases and J gave up 0 bases, with 10 bases separating them. CDR3 sequence: CASSQGRTNTGELFF. The CDR3 DNA follows: TGTGCCAGCAGTCAGGGCAGGACGAACACCGGGGAGCTGTTTTTT.

The chain has TRBV14 and TRBJ2-7; D perhaps matches TRBD2 (5 bases). The CDR3 is 16 amino acids. V was cut by 3 bases and J by 0 bases, with 15 bases left in between. Per the germline V gene, CDR1 is SGHDN and CDR2 is FVKESK. The CDR3: CASSHGDRGHSYEQYF. CDR3 coding DNA: TGTGCCAGCAGCCACGGAGATCGGGGTCACTCCTACGAGCAGTACTTC.

This chain uses TRBV18 with TRBJ1-1, with 7 bases identical to TRBD1. This CDR3 is built from 15 residues. CDR1 and CDR2 (germline): KGHSH, LQKENI. The ends lost 4 bases at V and 4 bases at J; junction bases unmatched: 9. The CDR3 sequence: CASSRELQGSTEAFF. The CDR3 nucleotides are TGTGCCAGCTCACGAGAACTACAGGGGAGCACTGAAGCTTTCTTT.

The chain is built from TRBV9 and TRBJ2-3; D is ambiguous. V was trimmed by 3 bases and J by 0 bases, leaving 11 bases between them. This CDR3 is 15 amino acids long. Per the germline V gene, CDR1 is SGDLS and CDR2 is YYNGEE. Here the CDR3 reads CASSATLASTDTQYF. DNA for the CDR3: TGTGCCAGCAGCGCCACTCTTGCTAGCACAGATACGCAGTATTTT.

This clone was recorded only once. The V and J genes are TRBV6-6 and TRBJ1-6, with D possibly matching TRBD1 (6 bases). Trimming cost V 6 bases and J 8 bases, with 14 bases left between them. Looked up from germline, CDR1 is MNHNY and CDR2 is SVGAGI (reference sequence). The CDR3 runs 14 residues. This chain's CDR3 is CASRGGGAHSPLHF. CDR3 coding DNA: TGTGCCAGCAGGGGAGGGGGGGCTCATTCACCCCTCCACTTT.

CDR3 nucleotide sequence: TGTGCCAGCAGCCCACTATTATACAATGAGCAGTTCTTC. It is translated as CASSPLLYNEQFF. The genes are TRBV7-9 and TRBJ2-1; no clear D gene. The CDR3 is 13 amino acids. Trimming shortened V by 5 bases and J by 4 bases, and 9 bases separated the two germline ends. CDR1 and CDR2 from the germline V gene are SEHNR and FQNEAQ (reference sequence).

The CDR3: CASSRDSYYEQYF. Here the CDR3 DNA reads TGTGCCAGCAGCCGGGACAGTTATTACGAGCAGTACTTC. V is TRBV5-4 and J is TRBJ2-7, with 7 positions matching TRBD1. The CDR3 covers 13 residues. The junction had 5 bases not matched to a gene; V was cut back by 4 bases and J by 4 bases. The germline CDR1 and CDR2 sequences are SGHNT and YYREEE (reference sequence).

The chain carries TRBV6-5 and TRBJ2-5; 8 positions agree with TRBD2. From germline, CDR1 is MNHEY and CDR2 SVGAGI. The J segment lost 7 bases and the V segment lost 6 bases, leaving 7 bases of the junction unmatched. The CDR3 spans 13 residues. The CDR3 DNA follows: TGTGCCAGCAGGAACGGGGGGGCGGTGACCCAGTACTTC. Translated: CASRNGGAVTQYF.

The chain is built from TRBV6-5 and TRBJ1-1, with D possibly TRBD1 on 5 matching bases. Looked up from germline, CDR1 is MNHEY and CDR2 is SVGAGI. The CDR3 has 15 residues. V lost 4 bases, J lost 0 bases, and 12 bases lay in between. The CDR3 spells CASSFTGTMNTEAFF. CDR3 nucleotide sequence: TGTGCCAGCAGTTTCACCGGGACTATGAACACTGAAGCTTTCTTT.

The chain is built from TRBV7-2 and TRBJ2-7, with D unclear. V was trimmed by 0 bases and J by 1 base, leaving 4 bases between them. CDR1 and CDR2 (germline): SGHTA, FQGNSA. The CDR3 has 13 amino acids. CDR3 protein: CASSLARSYEQYF. DNA of the CDR3: TGTGCCAGCAGCTTAGCGCGGTCCTACGAGCAGTACTTC. Variable domain in full (rest from reference TRBV7-2 and TRBJ2-7): GAGVSQSPSNKVTEKGKDVELRCDPISGHTALYWYRQSLGQGLEFLIYFQGNSAPDKSGLPSDRFSAERTGGSVSTLTIQRTQQEDSAVYLCASSLARSYEQYFGPGTRLTVT.

V is TRBV7-3 and J is TRBJ2-4; the D gene is possibly TRBD1 (5 bases). The V end was cut by 1 base, the J end by 8 bases, with 15 bases between. The CDR3 length is 15 residues. CDR1 is SGHTA, CDR2 FQGTGA, per germline. The DNA for the CDR3 is TGTGCCAGCAGCTTAATAGGACACGGCGAGGACATTCAGTACTTC. Translated: CASSLIGHGEDIQYF.

There are a few counts of this clone. The chain joins TRBV2 to TRBJ2-2; weak D call: TRBD1 (6 bases). Trimming pared 6 bases from V and 6 bases from J, leaving 11 bases between. CDR3 size: 13 residues. Germline assignment: CDR1 SNHLY and CDR2 FYNNEI. The CDR3 here is CASRSTGSGELFF. The DNA for the CDR3 is TGTGCCAGCAGGAGCACAGGGTCCGGGGAGCTGTTTTTT.